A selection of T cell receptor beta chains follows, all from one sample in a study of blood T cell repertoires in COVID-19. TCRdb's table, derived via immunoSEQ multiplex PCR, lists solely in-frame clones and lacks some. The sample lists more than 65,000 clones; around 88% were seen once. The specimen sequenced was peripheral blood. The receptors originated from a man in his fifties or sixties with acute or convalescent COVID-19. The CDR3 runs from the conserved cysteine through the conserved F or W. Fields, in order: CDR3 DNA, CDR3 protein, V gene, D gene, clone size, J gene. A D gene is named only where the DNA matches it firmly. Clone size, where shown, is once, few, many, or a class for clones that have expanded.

TGTGCCATCAGTGAGTCGGTGAGCTCCTATAATTCACCCCTCCACTTT	CAISESVSSYNSPLHF	TRBV10-3	-	-	TRBJ1-6
TGCGCCAGCAGCACTGGGGGACTAGCGGGGTTCACAGATACGCAGTATTTT	CASSTGGLAGFTDTQYF	TRBV5-1	TRBD2	-	TRBJ2-3
TGTGCCAGTGGGGGAGGTGATGAAGACACGGTGTTCCCTCAAGAGACCCAGTACTTC	CASGGGDEDTVFPQETQYF	TRBV5-4	-	-	TRBJ2-5
TGCGCCAGCAGCTCCCGGGACACTGAAGCTTTCTTT	CASSSRDTEAFF	TRBV5-1	-	-	TRBJ1-1
TGTGCCAGCAGCGGGGGTACTAACTATGGCTACACCTTC	CASSGGTNYGYTF	TRBV12-3/TRBV12-4	-	-	TRBJ1-2
TGTGCCAGCAGGGCGACAGGGACAGATACGCAGTATTTT	CASRATGTDTQYF	TRBV5-6	TRBD1	-	TRBJ2-3
TGTGCCACCAGCAGACCCCTCAACAGGGGGCAGGGGGACAATGAGCAGTTCTTC	CATSRPLNRGQGDNEQFF	TRBV15	TRBD1	-	TRBJ2-1
TGTGCCAGCAGCCCCGGGGGAATGAACACTGAAGCTTTCTTT	CASSPGGMNTEAFF	TRBV3-1/TRBV3-2	-	-	TRBJ1-1
TGTGCCAGCAGCTCTACTTATAGCAATCAGCCCCAGCATTTT	CASSSTYSNQPQHF	TRBV7-2	-	once	TRBJ1-5
TGTGCCTGGAGTGTAGGGGGGGCGAATCAGCCCCAGCATTTT	CAWSVGGANQPQHF	TRBV30	-	-	TRBJ1-5
TGTGCCAGCAGCCCGGAAACGACAGGGGGACTGACTGGGGCCAACGTCCTGACTTTC	CASSPETTGGLTGANVLTF	TRBV7-8	TRBD1	-	TRBJ2-6
TGTGCCAGCAGCGGGGGACAGGGCCCCTACAATGAGCAGTTCTTC	CASSGGQGPYNEQFF	TRBV9	TRBD1	-	TRBJ2-1
TGTGCCAGTAGTACCCCCCGGGACAATCAGCCCCAGCATTTT	CASSTPRDNQPQHF	TRBV19	-	-	TRBJ1-5
TGTGCCAGCAGTTACTTCAGGGACAATGAGCAGTTCTTC	CASSYFRDNEQFF	TRBV27	-	-	TRBJ2-1
TGTGCCAGCAGTGACGGGGGGCCTGGAAACACCATATATTTT	CASSDGGPGNTIYF	TRBV25-1	-	-	TRBJ1-3
TGTGCCAGCACGGTGGCGGGAAACTCCTACAATGAGCAGTTCTTC	CASTVAGNSYNEQFF	TRBV27	-	-	TRBJ2-1
TGTGCCAGCAGATACTCGCTCCGGGACACCTACATTTATGGCTACACCTTC	CASRYSLRDTYIYGYTF	TRBV27	-	-	TRBJ1-2
TGCGCCAGCACCCTTGGGACTAGCGGAACCTACGAGCAGTACTTC	CASTLGTSGTYEQYF	TRBV10-2	TRBD2	-	TRBJ2-7
TGTGCCAGCAGTTTCGGCTATGGCTACACCTTC	CASSFGYGYTF	TRBV12-3/TRBV12-4	-	-	TRBJ1-2
TGTGCCAGCAGCTCTTCGACTAGCATAGAGACCCAGTACTTC	CASSSSTSIETQYF	TRBV9	TRBD2	-	TRBJ2-5
TGTGCCTGGAGTGCTCTAGCGGGGCAGTTCTTC	CAWSALAGQFF	TRBV30	TRBD2	-	TRBJ2-1
TGTGCCAGCAGTCGGACAGTTAATGAAAAACTGTTTTTT	CASSRTVNEKLFF	TRBV2	-	-	TRBJ1-4
TGTGCCAGCAACATCTCCAGCGGGGGTTATAATTCACCCCTCCACTTT	CASNISSGGYNSPLHF	TRBV7-9	-	-	TRBJ1-6
TGTGCCAGCAGCGGCGGGGTGTCAGAAGGCTACGAGCAGTACTTC	CASSGGVSEGYEQYF	TRBV4-2	-	-	TRBJ2-7
TGTGCCAGCTCACTAAGACAGGGCGCGCGGAACACTGAAGCTTTCTTT	CASSLRQGARNTEAFF	TRBV18	TRBD1	-	TRBJ1-1
TGCGCCAGCAGCCAAGGTGGGGGAGGTAGTGAAAAACTGTTTTTT	CASSQGGGGSEKLFF	TRBV5-1	-	-	TRBJ1-4
TGTGCCATCAGTGTCGGGGGCGGGGGAAGCAATTCACCCCTCCACTTT	CAISVGGGGSNSPLHF	TRBV10-3	-	-	TRBJ1-6
TGTGCCAGTAGTAGGAGACAGGGAGACTATGGCTACACCTTC	CASSRRQGDYGYTF	TRBV19	TRBD1	-	TRBJ1-2
TGTGCCAGCAGTGAAGCGAGGGTTAATGAAAAACTGTTTTTT	CASSEARVNEKLFF	TRBV6-1	-	-	TRBJ1-4
TGTGCCAGCACGTCTAGTGGAAACACCATATATTTT	CASTSSGNTIYF	TRBV12-3/TRBV12-4	-	-	TRBJ1-3
TGTGCCACCAGTGATTCGGACAGGAATCAGCCCCAGCATTTT	CATSDSDRNQPQHF	TRBV24-1	TRBD1	-	TRBJ1-5
TGTGCCAGCAGCAAGGGGCCCTCAGATCAGCCCCAGCATTTT	CASSKGPSDQPQHF	TRBV9	-	-	TRBJ1-5
TGTGCCAGCAGCTTAGTAGGGAAGGGGTCACCCCTCCACTTT	CASSLVGKGSPLHF	TRBV7-2	-	-	TRBJ1-6
TGTGCCAGTAGTATAGCCTCGGACAGGCTAGCCTTGAGGGGCTACACCTTC	CASSIASDRLALRGYTF	TRBV19	TRBD1	-	TRBJ1-2
TGTGCCAGCAGCGCGGGACCGCTCTCTGGAAACACCATATATTTT	CASSAGPLSGNTIYF	TRBV11-2	-	few	TRBJ1-3
TGTGCCAGCTCCCGATCTCAGGGCGGTGGTGCTAATGAAAAACTGTTTTTT	CASSRSQGGGANEKLFF	TRBV18	-	-	TRBJ1-4
TGCAGCGTCAAGTTTAGAGGGCTCGGCACAGATACGCAGTATTTT	CSVKFRGLGTDTQYF	TRBV29-1	-	-	TRBJ2-3
TGCGCCAGCAGGGGGGACAGGGGTGAGACCCAGTACTTC	CASRGDRGETQYF	TRBV10-2	TRBD1	-	TRBJ2-5
TGCAGCGCCGGTCTGAGCTCCTACAATGAGCAGTTCTTC	CSAGLSSYNEQFF	TRBV29-1	-	-	TRBJ2-1
TGTGCCAGCAGTGAGGCTGCCTCCTACGAGCAGTACTTC	CASSEAASYEQYF	TRBV6-1	-	-	TRBJ2-7
TGTGCCAGTAGTATTACACAGGTTTCCCCCTACGAGCAGTACTTC	CASSITQVSPYEQYF	TRBV19	-	few	TRBJ2-7
TGTGCCAGCAGTTCGACAGACACATCCTACGAGCAGTACTTC	CASSSTDTSYEQYF	TRBV27	-	few	TRBJ2-7
TGTGCCAGCAGCTTGGCCCGGAACACTGAAGCTTTCTTT	CASSLARNTEAFF	TRBV5-6	-	-	TRBJ1-1
TGTGCCTCCTACCCTCGGGCCGGACTAGCACGGAATGAGCAGTTCTTC	CASYPRAGLARNEQFF	TRBV7-8	TRBD2	-	TRBJ2-1
TGTGCCAGCAGCTCCCAGAGGGCAGGGGATCAGCCCCAGCATTTT	CASSSQRAGDQPQHF	TRBV7-2	-	once	TRBJ1-5
TGTGCCAGCTCACCCTCGTTACAGGGGAGGTATGGCTACACCTTC	CASSPSLQGRYGYTF	TRBV18	TRBD1	-	TRBJ1-2
TGTGCCAGCAGCCGACGACAGGGGGCCTACTATGGCTACACCTTC	CASSRRQGAYYGYTF	TRBV5-8	TRBD1	-	TRBJ1-2
TGCGCCAGCAGCCGGGACAGGGACATCCCCCAGCATTTT	CASSRDRDIPQHF	TRBV4-1	TRBD1	-	TRBJ1-5
TGTGCCAGCAGCGCAGGACAGGGTCTGGTGAACACTGAAGCTTTCTTT	CASSAGQGLVNTEAFF	TRBV9	TRBD1	-	TRBJ1-1
TGTGCCAGTAGTACCCGGACAGGGGGTAGTGGTATGGATGGCTACACCTTC	CASSTRTGGSGMDGYTF	TRBV19	TRBD1	-	TRBJ1-2
TGTGCCAGCAGTTCCCTAGCGGGGGGATTCACAGATACGCAGTATTTT	CASSSLAGGFTDTQYF	TRBV6-5	TRBD2	once	TRBJ2-3
TGTGCCAGCAGTAAAGACAGGCTTCAGCCCCAGCATTTT	CASSKDRLQPQHF	TRBV6-2/TRBV6-3	-	-	TRBJ1-5
TGTGCCAGCAGCTTAGAGTCAGGGATGAACACTGAAGCTTTCTTT	CASSLESGMNTEAFF	TRBV5-4	-	-	TRBJ1-1
TGTGCCAGCAGCTTAATCAGCGACAGGGCATATGGCTACACCTTC	CASSLISDRAYGYTF	TRBV7-9	TRBD1	-	TRBJ1-2
TGTGCCACCAGTGATGGACTCGGGAAAAACTCTGGGGCCAACGTCCTGACTTTC	CATSDGLGKNSGANVLTF	TRBV24-1	-	once	TRBJ2-6
TGTGCCAGCAGTTTCGCGGGGACAGCCAACATTCAGTACTTC	CASSFAGTANIQYF	TRBV27	-	-	TRBJ2-4
TGTGCTTGGGGGAGCGGGGACTCCTACGAGCAGTACTTC	CAWGSGDSYEQYF	TRBV30	TRBD2	-	TRBJ2-7
TGTGCCAGTAGTATCGGGGGGGCGAGGTGGACTGAAGCTTTCTTT	CASSIGGARWTEAFF	TRBV19	-	-	TRBJ1-1